The 18 T cell receptor beta chains listed next were all sequenced from one sample in a study of type 1 and type 2 diabetes patients. Genomic DNA was the PCR template. Multiplex PCR with 30 forward and 13 reverse primers amplified the TCR beta CDR3. MiXCR, applied by TCRdb to the multiplex PCR reads, yields one record per CDR3 protein. The sample records more than 250,000 distinct CDR3 sequences, approximately 50% being singletons. The sequenced sample was peripheral blood mononuclear cells (PBMCs). These receptors were obtained from a man aged 18 to 30 with type 2 diabetes.

The chain recombines TRBV24-1 with TRBJ1-5, with D unclear. Germline CDR1 and CDR2: KGHDR and SFDVKD. The CDR3 runs to 13 residues. Trimming cost V 7 bases and J 0 bases, with 6 bases left between them. The DNA for the CDR3 is TGTGCCACCAGGGCGGATAGCAATCAGCCCCAGCATTTT. As protein: CATRADSNQPQHF.

There are many counts of this clonotype. This chain links TRBV14 with TRBJ2-5; TRBD1 might be the D (5 bases). There are 14 residues in the CDR3. Germline-derived CDR1 and CDR2 are SGHDN and FVKESK. V was pared by 4 bases and J by 2 bases, with 11 bases between. In DNA, the CDR3 is TGTGCCAGCAGCCGCGGACACTTACAAGAGACCCAGTACTTC. It codes for CASSRGHLQETQYF.

The rearrangement joins TRBV18 to TRBJ1-2, with 8 nucleotides matching TRBD1. The CDR3 length is 14 residues. The J segment lost 4 bases and the V segment lost 3 bases, leaving 4 bases of the junction unmatched. Germline V gene lookup returns CDR1 KGHSH and CDR2 LQKENI. The CDR3 region has the DNA TGTGCCAGCTCACCGGACAGGGCTGTCTATGGCTACACCTTC. It translates to CASSPDRAVYGYTF.

This clonotype has just a few counts. This rearrangement joins TRBV6-6 to TRBJ2-7; 8 bases line up with TRBD1. The germline V gene has CDR1 MNHNY and CDR2 SVGAGI (reference sequence). This CDR3 contains 13 residues. The CDR3 region is CAGGTGYSYEQYF. In DNA form, the CDR3 reads TGTGCTGGCGGGACAGGCTATTCCTACGAGCAGTACTTC.

The gene calls are TRBV18 and TRBJ2-3; either TRBD1 or TRBD2 may fit D (5 bases each). The germline V gene has CDR1 KGHSH and CDR2 LQKENI. The CDR3 sequence is 13 residues long. The germline V and J ends were trimmed by 6 bases and 4 bases, with 11 bases remaining between them. CDR3 in DNA: TGTGCCAGCTCCCAACTGGGGGCAGATACGCAGTATTTT. It is translated as CASSQLGADTQYF.

This clonotype has just a few counts. The J gene is TRBJ2-7, the V gene TRBV27; D gene uncertain. Germline V gene lookup returns CDR1 MNHEY and CDR2 SMNVEV (reference sequence). The CDR3 runs 14 residues. V was pared by 5 bases and J by 1 base, with 12 bases between. The CDR3: CASSQRIRSYEQYF. In nucleotides, the CDR3 is TGTGCCAGCAGTCAACGGATCCGATCCTACGAGCAGTACTTC.

V is TRBV7-3 and J is TRBJ2-5; 9 nucleotides line up with TRBD2. The germline gives CDR1 SGHTA, CDR2 FQGTGA. This CDR3 region has 14 residues. V dropped 2 bases and J dropped 3; count of bases not matched to a gene: 1. The CDR3 DNA reads TGTGCCAGCAGCTTAGCGGGGGGGAAAGAGACCCAGTACTTC. This sequence encodes CASSLAGGKETQYF.

This chain uses TRBV7-2 with TRBJ2-2; TRBD2 agrees at 11 bases. CDR3 length equals 19 residues. With V trimmed by 0 bases and J by 5 bases, 11 bases remained unmatched. Germline CDR1 reads SGHTA; CDR2 reads FQGNSA. CDR3 loop: CASSLAGSGRALGTGELFF. In DNA, the CDR3 is TGTGCCAGCAGCTTAGCCGGTAGCGGGAGGGCCCTCGGGACCGGGGAGCTGTTTTTT.

V gene TRBV10-1 combines with J gene TRBJ2-7; TRBD1 aligns across 12 bases. With 6 bases clipped from V and 4 bases from J, the junction kept 13 bases outside the gene matches. CDR3 size: 17 residues. In germline, CDR1 is WNHNN, CDR2 SYGVQD (reference sequence). The chain's CDR3 is CASSRGTGGAGSYEQYF. The DNA for the CDR3 is TGCGCCAGCAGCCGCGGGACAGGGGGCGCGGGGTCATACGAGCAGTACTTC.

This clonotype was seen more than once but under ten times. The rearrangement uses TRBV29-1 and TRBJ1-2, with 12 nucleotides matching TRBD1. CDR3 size: 16 residues. The germline V gene has CDR1 SQVTM and CDR2 ANQGSEA. The V segment lost 4 bases and the J segment 7 bases; nucleotides outside the gene matches: 13. The CDR3 loop is CSVAGTGGTKTGGYTF. CDR3 DNA: TGCAGCGTTGCCGGGACAGGGGGCACTAAAACTGGTGGCTACACCTTC.

Worth noting for this clonotype: The junction shows a germline mismatch at one end, possibly a read error. J is TRBJ1-1 and V is TRBV6-5; 8 bases fit TRBD1. CDR1 MNHEY and CDR2 SVGAGI come from the germline V gene. The CDR3 has 14 amino acids. Here the CDR3 DNA reads TGTACCAGCAGAAAGACAGGGGTGAACACTGAAGCTTTCTTT. Its translation: CTSRKTGVNTEAFF.

The chain couples TRBV7-3 to TRBJ1-2, with a tentative D call TRBD1 (5 bases). The CDR3 extends over 11 amino acids. Germline CDR1 reads SGHTA; CDR2 reads FQGTGA. Trimming pared 6 bases from V and 13 bases from J, leaving 15 bases between. CDR3 loop: CASSYYGGCTF. The CDR3 DNA reads as TGTGCCAGCAGTTATTACGGGGGTTGCACCTTC.

This clonotype was detected a few times. The rearrangement joins TRBV7-2 to TRBJ1-1; possibly TRBD1 for D (6 bases). Germline-derived CDR1 and CDR2 are SGHTA and FQGNSA. The CDR3 sequence is 15 residues long. The V end lost 4 bases, the J end lost 0 bases, and 12 bases lay between the germline ends. As DNA, the CDR3 is TGTGCCAGCAGCTCACAGGGCGTTATGAACACTGAAGCTTTCTTT. It translates to CASSSQGVMNTEAFF.

The chain combines TRBV2 with TRBJ1-2; D unresolved. Trimming removed 6 bases at V and 8 bases at J, with 13 bases between. Germline-derived CDR1 and CDR2 are SNHLY and FYNNEI. The CDR3 spans 12 residues. CDR3 protein: CASSTTSSGYTF. In nucleotides, the CDR3 is TGTGCCAGCAGCACCACTTCTTCGGGCTACACCTTC.

The CDR3 sequence: CASTPPGGRETQYF. CDR3 nucleotide sequence: TGTGCCAGTACCCCCCCCGGCGGGAGGGAGACCCAGTACTTC. This sequence joins TRBV4-2 and TRBJ2-5; TRBD2 matches at 8 bases. The CDR3 runs to 14 residues. CDR1 and CDR2 (germline): LGHNA, YNFKEQ. Trimming took 9 bases from V and 5 from J; bases not matched to a gene: 11.

This clonotype was found a few times. This rearrangement joins TRBV19 to TRBJ2-3; 7 bases are shared with TRBD2. This CDR3 spans 15 amino acids. The ends lost 11 bases at V and 0 bases at J; junction bases unmatched: 11. Germline V gene sequence: CDR1 LNHDA, CDR2 SQIVND (reference sequence). CDR3 sequence: CAVGEGGPSTDTQYF. CDR3 sequence (DNA): TGTGCCGTGGGAGAGGGAGGGCCTAGCACAGATACGCAGTATTTT.

This clonotype showed up just a few times. The chain carries TRBV28 and TRBJ2-6, with a tentative D call TRBD1 (5 bases). V lost 6 bases and J lost 4, with 13 bases in between. The CDR3 runs to 15 residues. Germline CDR1 is MDHEN and CDR2 is SYDVKM. CDR3: CASRTQVAGANVLTF. The CDR3 nucleotides read TGTGCCAGCAGAACACAGGTCGCGGGGGCCAACGTCCTGACTTTC.

J is TRBJ2-7 and V is TRBV27, with no clear D. The germline gives CDR1 MNHEY, CDR2 SMNVEV (reference sequence). CDR3 length: 9 amino acids. The ends were cut back, 4 bases at V and 11 bases at J, with 6 bases in the middle. CDR3 sequence: CASSWAKYF. In DNA form, the CDR3 reads TGTGCCAGCAGTTGGGCGAAGTACTTC.